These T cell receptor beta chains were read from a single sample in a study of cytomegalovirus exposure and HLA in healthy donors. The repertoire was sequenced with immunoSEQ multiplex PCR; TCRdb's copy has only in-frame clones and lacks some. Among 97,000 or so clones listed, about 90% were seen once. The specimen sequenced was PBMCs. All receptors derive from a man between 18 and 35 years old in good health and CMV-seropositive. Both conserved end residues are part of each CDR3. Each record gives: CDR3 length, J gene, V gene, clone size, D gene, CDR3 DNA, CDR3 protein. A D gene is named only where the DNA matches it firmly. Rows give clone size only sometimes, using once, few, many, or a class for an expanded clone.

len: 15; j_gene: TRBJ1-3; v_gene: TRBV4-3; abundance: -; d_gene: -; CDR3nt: TGCGCCAGCAGCCAAGAAAACACCGTCGGAAACACCATATATTTT; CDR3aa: CASSQENTVGNTIYF
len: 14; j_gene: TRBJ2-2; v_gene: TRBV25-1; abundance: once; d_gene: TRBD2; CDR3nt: TGTGCCAGCAGTACTAGCGGGGTTGCCGGGGAGCTGTTTTTT; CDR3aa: CASSTSGVAGELFF
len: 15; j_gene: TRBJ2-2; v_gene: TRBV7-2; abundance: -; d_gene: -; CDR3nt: TGTGCCAGCAGCTTAGTTCGGGGTATTGCCGGGGAGCTGTTTTTT; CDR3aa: CASSLVRGIAGELFF
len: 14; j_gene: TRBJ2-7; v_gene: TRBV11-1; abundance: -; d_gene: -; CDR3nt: TGTGCCAGCAGCTTACTCCACAGCTCCTACGAGCAGTACTTC; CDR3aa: CASSLLHSSYEQYF
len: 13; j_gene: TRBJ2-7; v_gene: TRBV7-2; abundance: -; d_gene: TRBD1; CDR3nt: TGTGCCAGCAGTACCGGGACAGGGTACGAGCAGTACTTC; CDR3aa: CASSTGTGYEQYF
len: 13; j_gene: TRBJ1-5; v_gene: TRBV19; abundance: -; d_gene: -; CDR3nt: TGTGCCAGTAGTAAAGGACTCGATCAGCCCCAGCATTTT; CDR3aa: CASSKGLDQPQHF
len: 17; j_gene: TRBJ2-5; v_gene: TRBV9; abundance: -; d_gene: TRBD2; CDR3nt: TGTGCCAGCAGCGTCGGGACTAGCGGGGGGGCCGGGGAGACCCAGTACTTC; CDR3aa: CASSVGTSGGAGETQYF
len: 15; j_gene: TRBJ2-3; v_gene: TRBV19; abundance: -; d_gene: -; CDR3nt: TGTGCCAGTAGTGTTGTGCGGGGTAAGACAGATACGCAGTATTTT; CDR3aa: CASSVVRGKTDTQYF
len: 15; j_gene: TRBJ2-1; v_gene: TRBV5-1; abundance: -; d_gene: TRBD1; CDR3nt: TGCGCCAGCAGCTTGGGACAGGGGGCGGGTAATGAGCAGTTCTTC; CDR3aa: CASSLGQGAGNEQFF
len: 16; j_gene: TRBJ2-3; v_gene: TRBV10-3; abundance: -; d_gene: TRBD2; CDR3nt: TGTGCCATCAGGCCGACACTAGCGGGAGTACCAGATACGCAGTATTTT; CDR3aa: CAIRPTLAGVPDTQYF
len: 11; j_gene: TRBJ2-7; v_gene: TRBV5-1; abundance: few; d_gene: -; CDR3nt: TGCGCCAGCAGCGTCTCGGGAGAGAAATACTTC; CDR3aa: CASSVSGEKYF
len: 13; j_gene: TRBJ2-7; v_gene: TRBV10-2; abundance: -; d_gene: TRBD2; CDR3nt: TGCGCCAGCAGAGCAGCGGGAGGAGGTGAGCAGTACTTC; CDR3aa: CASRAAGGGEQYF
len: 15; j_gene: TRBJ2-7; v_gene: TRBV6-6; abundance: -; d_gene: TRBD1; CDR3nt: TGTGCCAGCAGTCCCCAGCGGGCGGGACAGGGCGAGCAGTACTTC; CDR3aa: CASSPQRAGQGEQYF
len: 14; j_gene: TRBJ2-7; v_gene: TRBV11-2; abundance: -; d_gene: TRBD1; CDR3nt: TGTGCCAGCAGCTCCTCGACAGGGAACTACGAGCAGTACTTC; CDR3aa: CASSSSTGNYEQYF
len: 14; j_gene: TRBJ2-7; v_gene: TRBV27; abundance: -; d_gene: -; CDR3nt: TGTGCCAGCAGTCCACGGGACACTACCTACGAGCAGTACTTC; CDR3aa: CASSPRDTTYEQYF
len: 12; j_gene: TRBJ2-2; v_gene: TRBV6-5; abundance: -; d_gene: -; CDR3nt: TGTGCCAGCAGTCATAACACCGGGGAGCTGTTTTTT; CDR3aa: CASSHNTGELFF
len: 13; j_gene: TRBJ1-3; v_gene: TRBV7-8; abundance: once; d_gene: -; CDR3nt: TGTGCCAGCAGCATACAGGGAGGAAACACCATATATTTT; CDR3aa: CASSIQGGNTIYF
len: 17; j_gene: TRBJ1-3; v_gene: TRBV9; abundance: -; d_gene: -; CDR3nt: TGTGCCAGCAGCGTAGGGGGGGGAGGAGGCTCTGGAAACACCATATATTTT; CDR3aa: CASSVGGGGGSGNTIYF
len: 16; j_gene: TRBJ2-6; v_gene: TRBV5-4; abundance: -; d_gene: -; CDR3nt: TGTGCCAGCAGCTTGCCAGGAACATATCAGGCCAACGTCCTGACTTTC; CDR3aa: CASSLPGTYQANVLTF
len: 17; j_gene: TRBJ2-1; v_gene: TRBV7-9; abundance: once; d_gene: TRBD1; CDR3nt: TGTGCCAGCAGCACCACCCCAACAGGGGGTCTCTACAATGAGCAGTTCTTC; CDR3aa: CASSTTPTGGLYNEQFF
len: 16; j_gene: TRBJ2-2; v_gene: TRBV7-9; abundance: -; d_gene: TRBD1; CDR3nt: TGTGCCAGCAGCGTACGGGGACAGGGGAAAACCGGGGAGCTGTTTTTT; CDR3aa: CASSVRGQGKTGELFF
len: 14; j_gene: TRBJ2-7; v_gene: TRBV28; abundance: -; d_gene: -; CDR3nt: TGTGCCAGCGTCCCCGGAGGGGAGACTTACGAGCAGTACTTC; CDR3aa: CASVPGGETYEQYF
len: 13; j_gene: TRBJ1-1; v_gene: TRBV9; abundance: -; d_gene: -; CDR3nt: TGTGCCAGCAGCGGCCTCCTAAACACTGAAGCTTTCTTT; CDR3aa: CASSGLLNTEAFF
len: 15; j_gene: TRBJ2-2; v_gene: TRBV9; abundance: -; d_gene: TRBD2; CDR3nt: TGTGCCAGCAGCGGGAGACTAGCGGGGGCCGGGGAGCTGTTTTTT; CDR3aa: CASSGRLAGAGELFF
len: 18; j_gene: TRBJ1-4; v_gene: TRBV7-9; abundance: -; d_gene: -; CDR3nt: TGTGCCAGCAGCCCGAGACAGGATATTCATGCCGGAGGTGAAAAACTGTTTTTT; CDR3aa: CASSPRQDIHAGGEKLFF
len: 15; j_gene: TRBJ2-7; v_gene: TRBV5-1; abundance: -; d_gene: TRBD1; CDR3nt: TGCGCCAGCAGCTCGGGGGGACAGGGGAGCTACGAGCAGTACTTC; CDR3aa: CASSSGGQGSYEQYF
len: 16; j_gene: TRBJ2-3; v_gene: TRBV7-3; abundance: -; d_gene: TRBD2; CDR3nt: TGTGCCAGCAGCTTATTCGGGACTACTAACACAGATACGCAGTATTTT; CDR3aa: CASSLFGTTNTDTQYF
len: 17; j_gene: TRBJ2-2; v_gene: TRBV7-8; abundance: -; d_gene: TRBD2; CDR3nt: TGTGCCAGCAGCCCTTATGTGGGTAGCGGGGGGGCCGGGGAGCTGTTTTTT; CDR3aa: CASSPYVGSGGAGELFF
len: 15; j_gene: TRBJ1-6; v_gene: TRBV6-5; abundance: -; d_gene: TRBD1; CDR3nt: TGTGCCAGCACCGGGACAGGGGGGTATAATTCACCCCTCCACTTT; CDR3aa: CASTGTGGYNSPLHF
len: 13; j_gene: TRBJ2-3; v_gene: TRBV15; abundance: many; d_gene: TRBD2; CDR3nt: TGTGCCACTCGACTAGCGGGGTCCTATACGCAGTATTTT; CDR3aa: CATRLAGSYTQYF
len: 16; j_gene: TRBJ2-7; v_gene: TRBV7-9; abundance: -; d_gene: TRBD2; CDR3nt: TGTGCCAGCAGCCCGAGGTCGGGACTAGCGGACTACGAGCAGTACTTC; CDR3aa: CASSPRSGLADYEQYF
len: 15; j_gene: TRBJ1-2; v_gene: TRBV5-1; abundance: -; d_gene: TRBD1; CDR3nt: TGCGCCAGCAGTTACGACAGGGGGCGAGACTATGGCTACACCTTC; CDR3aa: CASSYDRGRDYGYTF
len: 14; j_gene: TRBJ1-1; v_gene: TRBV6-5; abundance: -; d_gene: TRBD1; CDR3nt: TGTGCCAGCAGTTACGAGGGGGCAGGGACTGAAGCTTTCTTT; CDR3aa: CASSYEGAGTEAFF
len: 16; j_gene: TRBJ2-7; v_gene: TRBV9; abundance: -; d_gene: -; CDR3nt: TGTGCCAGCAGCGTAGGTGGGGCGGGGAGCTCCTACGAGCAGTACTTC; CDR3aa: CASSVGGAGSSYEQYF
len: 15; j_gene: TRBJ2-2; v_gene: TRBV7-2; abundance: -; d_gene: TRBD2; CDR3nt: TGTGCCAGCACCAGGGCGGGGGACAACACCGGGGAGCTGTTTTTT; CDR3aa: CASTRAGDNTGELFF
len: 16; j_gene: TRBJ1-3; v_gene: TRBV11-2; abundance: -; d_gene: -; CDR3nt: TGTGCCAGCAGCTTATTCAGGGGTACCTTGGGAAACACCATATATTTT; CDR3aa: CASSLFRGTLGNTIYF
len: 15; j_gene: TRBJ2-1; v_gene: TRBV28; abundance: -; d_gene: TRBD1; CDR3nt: TGTGCCAGCAGCCGCGGGACAGGGGGATACAATGAGCAGTTCTTC; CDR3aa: CASSRGTGGYNEQFF
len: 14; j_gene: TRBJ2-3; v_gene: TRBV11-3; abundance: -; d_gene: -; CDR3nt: TGTGCCAGCAGCTTAGAAGCGAACACAGATACGCAGTATTTT; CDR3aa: CASSLEANTDTQYF
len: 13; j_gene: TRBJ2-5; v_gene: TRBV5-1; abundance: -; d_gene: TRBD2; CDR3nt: TGCGCCAGCAGTACCGGACTAGCGGGGGAGGAGTACTTC; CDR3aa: CASSTGLAGEEYF
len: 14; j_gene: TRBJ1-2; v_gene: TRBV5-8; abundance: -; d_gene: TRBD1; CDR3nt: TGTGCCAGCAGCTTGGGACAGGGACCCTATGGCTACACCTTC; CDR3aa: CASSLGQGPYGYTF
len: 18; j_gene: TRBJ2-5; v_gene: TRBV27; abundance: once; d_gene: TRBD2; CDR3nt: TGTGCCAGTAGTTCCGGGGGACTAGCGGGGGGGTACCAAGAGACCCAGTACTTC; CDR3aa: CASSSGGLAGGYQETQYF
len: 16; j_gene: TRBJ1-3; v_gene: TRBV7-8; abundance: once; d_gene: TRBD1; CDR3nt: TGTGCCAGCAGCTTAGCACTAACAGGGGACGGAAACACCATATATTTT; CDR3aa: CASSLALTGDGNTIYF
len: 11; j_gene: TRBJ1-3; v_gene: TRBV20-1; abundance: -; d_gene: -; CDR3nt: TGCGGAGGGATCTCTGGAAACACCATATATTTT; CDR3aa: CGGISGNTIYF